This entry lists 17 T cell receptor beta chains sequenced from one sample in a study of blood T cell repertoires in COVID-19. Method: immunoSEQ multiplex PCR; TCRdb's copy keeps in-frame clones and lacks some. The table shows fewer than 85,000 clones, with over 85% occurring only once. Sequencing input: peripheral blood. The receptors come from a man aged 45-65 years with active COVID-19.

The chain links TRBV29-1 to TRBJ2-7, with D possibly being TRBD1 (6 bases). The CDR3 loop spans 15 amino acids. V gave up 6 bases and J gave up 5 bases, with 23 bases separating them. Germline CDR1 SQVTM, CDR2 ANQGSEA. The CDR3 nucleotides read TGCAGCGTCGGAAAGGGTTCAACAGGGACAAACGAGCAGTACTTC. Translating gives CSVGKGSTGTNEQYF.

This clone was seen a few times. The same CDR3 arises from other DNA sequences in this sample as well. The rearrangement uses TRBV18 and TRBJ2-3, with 7 bases matching TRBD2. Germline trimming cut 3 bases from V and 0 bases from J; bases unmatched to any gene: 3. The CDR3 is 15 residues long. CDR1 and CDR2 (germline): KGHSH, LQKENI. CDR3: CASSPPSGSTDTQYF. Here the CDR3 DNA reads TGTGCCAGCTCACCCCCTAGCGGCAGCACAGATACGCAGTATTTT.

The rearrangement joins TRBV9 to TRBJ2-7; 7 bases fit TRBD2. Per germline, CDR1 SGDLS and CDR2 YYNGEE. The CDR3 has 13 amino acids. The V segment lost 3 bases and the J segment 3 bases; nucleotides outside the gene matches: 3. CDR3 amino acids: CASSGAGLYEQYF. In DNA, the CDR3 is TGTGCCAGCAGCGGAGCGGGGCTCTACGAGCAGTACTTC.

The V call is TRBV19, the J call TRBJ1-2, with TRBD1 matching over 7 bases. This CDR3 region has 16 residues. V shed 7 bases, J shed 4 bases, and the junction held 15 bases outside the gene matches. From germline, CDR1 is LNHDA and CDR2 SQIVND (reference sequence). The CDR3 here is CASILTGLEPSYGYTF. CDR3 nucleotide sequence: TGTGCCAGTATCCTGACAGGGCTAGAACCTTCCTATGGCTACACCTTC.

The chain combines TRBV24-1 with TRBJ2-7, with D perhaps matching TRBD2 (5 bases). Between the trimmed V and J ends, which lost 10 bases and 6 bases, there was a span of 12 bases. Germline V gene data show CDR1 as KGHDR and CDR2 as SFDVKD. The CDR3 loop spans 11 amino acids. The CDR3 loop reads CATQARGEQYF. The CDR3 nucleotides read TGTGCCACGCAAGCACGGGGCGAGCAGTACTTC.

The V and J genes are TRBV11-2 and TRBJ2-3; weak D call: TRBD1 (6 bases). Germline CDR1 reads SGHAT; CDR2 reads FQNNGV. The CDR3 consists of 14 residues. Trimming took off 4 bases at V and 3 bases at J, with 11 bases between the two ends. The CDR3 DNA sequence: TGTGCCAGCAGCTATAACAGGGCAACAGATACGCAGTATTTT. This translates into CASSYNRATDTQYF.

V is TRBV2 and J is TRBJ1-3; 7 positions match TRBD1. This CDR3 has 13 amino acids. The J segment lost 5 bases and the V segment lost 8 bases, leaving 6 bases of the junction unmatched. Germline CDR1 reads SNHLY; CDR2 reads FYNNEI. The CDR3 loop reads CASYNRGRNTIYF. The CDR3 coding sequence is TGTGCCAGCTATAACAGGGGAAGAAACACCATATATTTT. Together with reference TRBV2 and TRBJ1-3, the CDR3 gives the full variable domain: EPEVTQTPSHQVTQMGQEVILRCVPISNHLYFYWYRQILGQKVEFLVSFYNNEISEKSEIFDDQFSVERPDGSNFTLKIRSTKLEDSAMYFCASYNRGRNTIYFGEGSWLTVV.

The chain has TRBV12-5 and TRBJ2-4; possibly TRBD2 for D (7 bases). CDR3 length equals 14 residues. V was shortened by 1 base and J by 15 bases, with 19 bases between the two germline ends. Germline CDR1 LGHNT, CDR2 FRNRAP. The DNA for the CDR3 is TGTGCTAGTGGTTTGGGAATACAGGGAGGGGGTTTGTACTTC. This codes for CASGLGIQGGGLYF.

The genes are TRBV9 and TRBJ2-7; 7 nucleotides line up with TRBD1. V trimming: 3 bases; J trimming: 6 bases; junction bases outside the gene matches: 6. The CDR3 loop spans 13 amino acids. Germline V gene lookup returns CDR1 SGDLS and CDR2 YYNGEE. DNA of the CDR3: TGTGCCAGCAGCGAAATCCCAGGGGGCGAGCAGTACTTC. This encodes CASSEIPGGEQYF.

V and J are TRBV2 and TRBJ2-7; D not resolved. The length of the CDR3 is 13 residues. CDR1 is SNHLY, CDR2 FYNNEI, per germline. Trimming removed 2 bases at V and 0 bases at J, with 5 bases between. CDR3 protein: CASSELSSYEQYF. CDR3 bases: TGTGCCAGCAGTGAATTGAGCTCCTACGAGCAGTACTTC.

This clone was counted a single time. This chain links TRBV18 with TRBJ2-1, with 10 bases matching TRBD2. The CDR3 is 17 residues long. Trimming cost V 4 bases and J 0 bases; bases outside gene matches: 6. Germline CDR1 reads KGHSH; CDR2 reads LQKENI. CDR3 region: CASSRGLASSSYNEQFF. CDR3 sequence (DNA): TGTGCCAGCTCACGGGGACTAGCGTCGAGCTCCTACAATGAGCAGTTCTTC.

The gene calls are TRBV5-6 and TRBJ2-5, with 10 bases lining up with TRBD1. J gave up 1 base and V 0 bases, and 9 bases lay outside the gene matches. CDR3 length: 18 amino acids. Germline V gives CDR1 SGHDT, CDR2 YYEEEE. The CDR3 DNA is TGTGCCAGCAGCTTGGCCCCCGGGACAGGGGTTCCCCAAGAGACCCAGTACTTC. Its translation: CASSLAPGTGVPQETQYF.

The J gene is TRBJ1-2, the V gene TRBV7-2, with D tentatively TRBD1 (6 bases). This CDR3 comprises 14 residues. Germline V gives CDR1 SGHTA, CDR2 FQGNSA. V lost 5 bases to trimming and J lost 7 bases, with 17 bases between them. The DNA of the CDR3 is TGTGCCAGCAGCCGTACAGGGCTTCCCGGTGGCTACACCTTC. Translating it yields CASSRTGLPGGYTF.

The chain carries TRBV6-5 and TRBJ2-1, with D possibly TRBD1 on 5 matching bases. Trimming cost V 7 bases and J 5 bases, with 12 bases left between them. Per germline, CDR1 MNHEY and CDR2 SVGAGI. This CDR3 is built from 13 residues. CDR3 nucleotide sequence: TGTGCCAGCACCTTGGCAGGGCACAATGAGCAGTTCTTC. This translates into CASTLAGHNEQFF.

This chain connects TRBV7-8 to TRBJ1-6; D is unresolved. This CDR3 is built from 17 residues. Germline loops: CDR1 SGHVS, CDR2 FQNEAQ. With 5 bases removed from V and 0 bases from J, the gap between germline ends came to 14 bases. The CDR3 DNA follows: TGTGCCAGCAGCCCCCGAGCCGCCAACTCCTATAATTCACCCCTCCACTTT. It encodes CASSPRAANSYNSPLHF.

The CDR3 region has the DNA TGTGCCACCAGTAAAGCGGGAGGGCGAATAGAGACCCAGTACTTC. This translates into CATSKAGGRIETQYF. The chain carries TRBV24-1 and TRBJ2-5; 10 bases map to TRBD2. CDR1 and CDR2 (germline): KGHDR, SFDVKD. The CDR3 consists of 15 residues. V was clipped by 6 bases and J by 4 bases; unmatched bases: 7.

This clone has just one count. V gene TRBV15 combines with J gene TRBJ2-1; the match to TRBD2 covers 8 bases. Germline loops: CDR1 LNHNV, CDR2 YYDKDF (reference sequence). V was pared by 0 bases and J by 8 bases, with 12 bases of the junction left unmatched. The CDR3 has 17 residues. In nucleotides, the CDR3 is TGTGCCACCAGCAGAGACGGGGCGGGAGGTCCCATCTATGAGCAGTTCTTC. This sequence encodes CATSRDGAGGPIYEQFF.